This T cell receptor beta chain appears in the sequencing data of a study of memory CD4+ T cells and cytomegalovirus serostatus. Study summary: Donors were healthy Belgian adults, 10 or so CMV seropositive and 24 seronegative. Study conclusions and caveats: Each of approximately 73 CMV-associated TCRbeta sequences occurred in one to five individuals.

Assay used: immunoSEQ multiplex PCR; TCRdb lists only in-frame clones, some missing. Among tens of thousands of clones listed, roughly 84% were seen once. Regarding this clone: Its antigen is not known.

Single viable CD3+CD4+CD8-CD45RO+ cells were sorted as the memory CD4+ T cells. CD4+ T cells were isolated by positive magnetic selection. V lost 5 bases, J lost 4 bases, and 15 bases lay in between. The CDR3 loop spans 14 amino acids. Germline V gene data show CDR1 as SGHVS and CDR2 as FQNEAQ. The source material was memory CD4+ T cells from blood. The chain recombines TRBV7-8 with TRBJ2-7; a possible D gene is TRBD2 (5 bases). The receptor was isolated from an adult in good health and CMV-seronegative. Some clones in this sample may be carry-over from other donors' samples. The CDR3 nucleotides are TGTGCCAGCAGCCCGTCAACTAGACCATACGAGCAGTACTTC. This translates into CASSPSTRPYEQYF.